The 22 T cell receptor beta chains presented below share a single source sample, sequenced in a study of tumor-infiltrating lymphocytes in localized non-small cell lung cancer. The method was immunoSEQ multiplex PCR; TCRdb's version includes in-frame clones alone and lacks a portion of them. The repertoire holds 8,000 to 10,000 clones, with around 73% as singletons. The specimen sequenced was lung tumor tissue. The origin of the receptors is a human donor with non-small cell lung cancer.

The J gene is TRBJ2-2, the V gene TRBV6-1; 8 positions agree with TRBD1. Germline CDR1 reads MNHNS; CDR2 reads SASEGT. This CDR3 region has 16 residues. V lost 1 base to trimming and J lost 0 bases; unmatched junction nucleotides: 1. The DNA for the CDR3 is TGTGCCAGCAGTGAAGGGACAGGGACGAACACCGGGGAGCTGTTTTTT. It encodes CASSEGTGTNTGELFF.

There are a few counts of this clone. This rearrangement joins TRBV5-4 to TRBJ1-2; unclear D gene. This CDR3 is built from 13 residues. With 0 bases removed from V and 2 bases from J, the gap between germline ends came to 5 bases. Germline loops: CDR1 SGHNT, CDR2 YYREEE (reference sequence). The CDR3 region is CASSLDGNYGYTF. CDR3 sequence (DNA): TGTGCCAGCAGCTTGGACGGGAACTATGGCTACACCTTC.

The chain employs TRBV6-4 and TRBJ2-7, with a possible D match to TRBD2 (6 bases). Trimming took 9 bases from V and 2 from J, leaving 14 bases between them. The CDR3 is 13 residues long. Germline V lookup: CDR1 MRHNA, CDR2 SNTAGT. CDR3 sequence (DNA): TGTGCCAGTCCGGGACTCCATGCCTACGAGCAGTACTTC. It encodes CASPGLHAYEQYF.

The chain employs TRBV14 and TRBJ2-1; TRBD2 aligns across 10 bases. Germline values: CDR1 SGHDN, CDR2 FVKESK. The junction had 2 bases not matched to a gene; V was cut back by 4 bases and J by 2 bases. There are 15 residues in the CDR3. The CDR3 nucleotides read TGTGCCAGCAGCCGGACTAGCGGCACCTACAATGAGCAGTTCTTC. Residues: CASSRTSGTYNEQFF. Drawing the rest from reference TRBV14 and TRBJ2-1, the complete variable domain is EAGVTQFPSHSVIEKGQTVTLRCDPISGHDNLYWYRRVMGKEIKFLLHFVKESKQDESGMPNNRFLAERTGGTYSTLKVQPAELEDSGVYFCASSRTSGTYNEQFFGPGTRLTVL.

For the CDR3, the DNA is TGTGCCAGCTCACCGGACAGGGGAGTTGGAGGCTACACCTTC. The encoded protein is CASSPDRGVGGYTF. This rearrangement joins TRBV18 to TRBJ1-2; 9 bases match TRBD1. Trimming took 3 bases from V and 8 from J; bases not matched to a gene: 7. Germline assignment: CDR1 KGHSH and CDR2 LQKENI. The CDR3 is 14 residues long.

This chain joins TRBV5-8 and TRBJ2-2, with 8 bases matching TRBD1. From germline, CDR1 is SGHTS and CDR2 YDEGEE. V shed 4 bases, J shed 5 bases, and the junction held 16 bases outside the gene matches. The CDR3 covers 18 residues. CDR3 amino acids: CASSPRNFRGRRTGELFF. For the CDR3, the DNA is TGTGCCAGCAGCCCCCGTAACTTCAGGGGGCGTCGAACCGGGGAGCTGTTTTTT.

This chain links TRBV21-1 with TRBJ2-7; the D segment call TRBD1 is taken from the table without a DNA check. TRBV21-1 is labeled a pseudogene. The CDR3 sequence is 18 residues long. The CDR3 nucleotides read TGTGCCAGCAGCAAGCGGGATCGAGAGGACAGGGACTACTACGAGCAGTACTTC. Translating it yields CASSKRDREDRDYYEQYF.

This sequence joins TRBV6-6 and TRBJ1-4, with unresolved D. The V gene's germline CDR1 is MNHNY and CDR2 SVGAGI (reference sequence). The CDR3 contains 15 residues. V lost 10 bases, J lost 1 base, and 16 bases lay in between. The chain's CDR3 is CATFGRTGTNEKLFF. The CDR3 nucleotides read TGTGCCACCTTTGGGAGGACGGGAACTAATGAAAAACTGTTTTTT.

The V gene is TRBV6-4, the J gene TRBJ1-3, with 8 bases lining up with TRBD1. Per the germline V gene, CDR1 is MRHNA and CDR2 is SNTAGT. After removal of 10 bases from V and 0 bases from J, the junction contained 11 bases not matched to a gene. This CDR3 spans 16 amino acids. The CDR3 region is CATLLGTGVSGNTIYF. CDR3 nucleotides: TGTGCCACCTTATTAGGGACAGGAGTCTCTGGAAACACCATATATTTT.

The chain's CDR3 is CASKRTDQETQYF. CDR3 bases: TGTGCCAGCAAAAGGACAGACCAAGAGACCCAGTACTTC. This chain connects TRBV11-1 to TRBJ2-5, with D possibly TRBD1 on 6 matching bases. The CDR3 has 13 amino acids. The V gene lost 7 bases and the J gene lost 0 bases, with 9 bases spanning the gap. CDR1 and CDR2 from the germline V gene are SGHAT and FQDESV (reference sequence). The full variable domain, in which reference TRBV11-1 and TRBJ2-5 provide the parts outside the CDR3, is EAEVAQSPRYKITEKSQAVAFWCDPISGHATLYWYRQILGQGPELLVQFQDESVVDDSQLPKDRFSAERLKGVDSTLKIQPAELGDSAMYLCASKRTDQETQYFGPGTRLLVL.

The genes are TRBV6-5 and TRBJ2-7; 11 nucleotides line up with TRBD2. V trimming: 7 bases; J trimming: 1 base; junction bases outside the gene matches: 6. This CDR3 comprises 15 residues. Germline V CDR1 and CDR2: MNHEY, SVGAGI. The CDR3 spells CASTIGTSGSYEQYF. CDR3 bases: TGTGCCAGCACCATCGGGACTAGCGGATCCTACGAGCAGTACTTC.

This clone turned up a few times. The chain uses TRBV30 and TRBJ2-4; the D gene could be TRBD1 or TRBD2 (8 bases each). V lost 0 bases and J lost 3, with 18 bases in between. Germline V lookup: CDR1 GTSNPN, CDR2 SVGIG (reference sequence). There are 17 residues in the CDR3. The CDR3 loop is CAWSVVQGAGGKNIQYF. CDR3 bases: TGTGCCTGGAGTGTAGTGCAGGGGGCGGGGGGCAAAAACATTCAGTACTTC.

CDR3 nucleotides: TGTGCCAGCAGTTTAGCGGGGGGCCGTCGAGGCTACACCTTC. This encodes CASSLAGGRRGYTF. This chain joins TRBV27 and TRBJ1-2; D may be TRBD1 (6 bases). CDR1 and CDR2 from the germline V gene are MNHEY and SMNVEV (reference sequence). V was trimmed by 2 bases and J by 8 bases, leaving 15 bases between them. This CDR3 spans 14 amino acids.

For the CDR3, the DNA is TGTGCCAGCAGTTTATGGAGGGAGCATTCACCCCTCCACTTT. Its protein product is CASSLWREHSPLHF. The chain is built from TRBV27 and TRBJ1-6; unclear D gene. Germline loops: CDR1 MNHEY, CDR2 SMNVEV (reference sequence). V lost 1 base and J lost 8, with 9 bases in between. This CDR3 has 14 amino acids.

The chain joins TRBV7-9 to TRBJ2-3; 11 nucleotides line up with TRBD2. V lost 11 bases and J lost 0; bases outside the gene matches: 10. This CDR3 region has 16 residues. Per germline, CDR1 SEHNR and CDR2 FQNEAQ (reference sequence). The CDR3 here is CAHSSGRAGSTDTQYF. The CDR3 DNA reads TGTGCCCATAGTAGCGGGAGGGCCGGTAGCACAGATACGCAGTATTTT.

This clone is large. V and J are TRBV7-8 and TRBJ2-1; no clear D gene. The length of the CDR3 is 14 residues. V was trimmed by 3 bases and J by 6 bases, leaving 12 bases between them. Germline CDR1 and CDR2: SGHVS and FQNEAQ. In DNA form, the CDR3 reads TGTGCCAGCAGCTTCGGCCAAGCCTTCAATGAGCAGTTCTTC. Translated: CASSFGQAFNEQFF. The full variable domain, its missing parts supplied by reference TRBV7-8 and TRBJ2-1, is GAGVSQSPRYKVAKRGQDVALRCDPISGHVSLFWYQQALGQGPEFLTYFQNEAQLDKSGLPSDRFFAERPEGSVSTLKIQRTQQEDSAVYLCASSFGQAFNEQFFGPGTRLTVL.

Turning to this clone: This sample also contains other DNA sequences that code for the same CDR3. The chain joins TRBV19 to TRBJ2-3, with 10 bases that match TRBD2. Germline V CDR1 and CDR2: LNHDA, SQIVND (reference sequence). There are 16 residues in the CDR3. With 5 bases clipped from V and 1 base from J, the junction kept 6 bases outside the gene matches. CDR3 protein: CASSRGTSARTDTQYF. Here the CDR3 DNA reads TGTGCCAGTAGTCGGGGGACTAGCGCTCGCACAGATACGCAGTATTTT.

The chain uses TRBV5-5 and TRBJ2-7; possible D gene TRBD2, 6 bases. This CDR3 spans 18 amino acids. Germline V CDR1 and CDR2: SGHKS, YYEKEE (reference sequence). V dropped 1 base and J dropped 0 bases, with 20 bases sitting between them. CDR3 nucleotides: TGTGCCAGCAGCTTGAGGTTGTATGGGGGGAAGGTCTCCTACGAGCAGTACTTC. This gives the protein CASSLRLYGGKVSYEQYF.

CDR3: CAWSVSTEAFF. As DNA, the CDR3 is TGTGCCTGGAGTGTATCCACTGAAGCTTTCTTT. This sequence joins TRBV30 and TRBJ1-1; no definite D call. CDR3 size: 11 residues. The germline V and J ends were trimmed by 0 bases and 4 bases, with 3 bases remaining between them. Germline CDR1 reads GTSNPN; CDR2 reads SVGIG (reference sequence).

The sample holds a few counts of this clone. The chain is built from TRBV7-3 and TRBJ2-1; D unresolved. Trimming pared 2 bases from V and 2 bases from J, leaving 13 bases between. The CDR3 sequence is 16 residues long. Germline CDR1 is SGHTA and CDR2 is FQGTGA. The CDR3 nucleotides read TGTGCCAGCAGCTTATTTCGCGGAGAGACCTACAATGAGCAGTTCTTC. It is translated as CASSLFRGETYNEQFF. Full variable domain (rest looked up from reference TRBV7-3 and TRBJ2-1): GAGVSQTPSNKVTEKGKYVELRCDPISGHTALYWYRQSLGQGPEFLIYFQGTGAADDSGLPNDRFFAVRPEGSVSTLKIQRTERGDSAVYLCASSLFRGETYNEQFFGPGTRLTVL.

The rearrangement links TRBV28 to TRBJ2-3, with TRBD2 identical over 7 bases. The junction had 2 bases not matched to a gene; V was cut back by 8 bases and J by 0 bases. Germline values: CDR1 MDHEN, CDR2 SYDVKM. The CDR3 sequence is 13 residues long. In DNA form, the CDR3 reads TGTGCCAGCGCACTAGCGAGCACAGATACGCAGTATTTT. It encodes CASALASTDTQYF.

The J gene is TRBJ2-1, the V gene TRBV5-6; 12 bases are a match to TRBD2. The V and J ends lost 4 bases and 7 bases, in that order; junction bases with no gene match: 6. CDR1 and CDR2 from the germline V gene are SGHDT and YYEEEE. The CDR3 runs to 15 residues. Here the CDR3 reads CASSPSGRAWNEQFF. The CDR3 bases are TGTGCCAGCAGCCCTAGCGGGAGGGCCTGGAATGAGCAGTTCTTC.